These T cell receptor beta chains were read from a single sample in a study of STAT5B mutations in CD4+ large granular lymphocyte leukemia. Sequenced by immunoSEQ multiplex PCR; TCRdb stores in-frame clones only, minus some. The data hold tens of thousands of clones, with 81% observed a single time. What was sequenced was CD4+ T cells from blood buffy coats. These receptors all come from a human donor in good health. Both conserved end residues are part of each CDR3. A D gene is named only where the DNA matches it firmly. Clone size is shown for a subset of rows, as once, few, many or a class of expanded clone.

>few|TRBV5-1|NA|TRBJ1-2
TGCGCCAGCAGCTTGGCCCTAGAGGACTACACCTTC
CASSLALEDYTF
>NA|TRBV6-1|NA|TRBJ1-6
TGTGCCAGCAGCCCAATGGGGGTAGGGGGTTCACCCCTCCACTTT
CASSPMGVGGSPLHF
>NA|TRBV20-1|NA|TRBJ2-7
TGCAGTGCTAGTGGCCCGGGGGAGCAGTACTTC
CSASGPGEQYF
>NA|TRBV7-6|NA|TRBJ2-7
TGTGCCAGCAGCTTAGAGCCGGCTAGTCAGTCCTACGAGCAGTACTTC
CASSLEPASQSYEQYF
>NA|TRBV4-3|NA|TRBJ1-4
TGCGCCAGCAGCCAGGGCTCGGTTAGGCAGGGGAATGAAAAACTGTTTTTT
CASSQGSVRQGNEKLFF
>NA|TRBV18|TRBD2|TRBJ2-1
TGTGCCAGCTCACCAATACTAGCGGGAGTCAATGAGCAGTTCTTC
CASSPILAGVNEQFF
>NA|TRBV6-6|TRBD1|TRBJ1-6
TGTGCCAGCAGCCGACGGGACAGGGACGGTTCACCCCTCCACTTT
CASSRRDRDGSPLHF
>NA|TRBV7-2|NA|TRBJ2-7
TGTGCCAGCAGCTTAGAAGCGGCCCCCTCCTACGAGCAGTACTTC
CASSLEAAPSYEQYF
>NA|TRBV27|NA|TRBJ2-3
TGTGCCAGCACTACGAACTTCCCTCGCACAGATACGCAGTATTTT
CASTTNFPRTDTQYF
>NA|TRBV19|NA|TRBJ2-6
TGTGCCAGTAGTCTTCGCGGGGAAGCTGGGGCCAACGTCCTGACTTTC
CASSLRGEAGANVLTF
>NA|TRBV30|TRBD2|TRBJ2-3
TGTGCCTGGACCCCACTCGGCGGGGGGGCGGTAGATACGCAGTATTTT
CAWTPLGGGAVDTQYF
>NA|TRBV6-5|NA|TRBJ2-5
TGTGCCAGCAGCTCCCCCCTAGACGGGACCCAGTACTTC
CASSSPLDGTQYF
>once|TRBV18|NA|TRBJ2-7
TGTGCCAGCTCACTAATCGAGATCTACGAGCAGTACTTC
CASSLIEIYEQYF
>NA|TRBV5-5|NA|TRBJ2-7
TGTGCCAGCAGCTTACAGTCCTCCTACGAGCAGTACTTC
CASSLQSSYEQYF
>NA|TRBV29-1|NA|TRBJ1-1
TGCAGCGTTTCCGAAGGCACTGAAGCTTTCTTT
CSVSEGTEAFF
>NA|TRBV30|NA|TRBJ1-4
TGTGCCTGGAGTGTACAGTTTAATGAAAAACTGTTTTTT
CAWSVQFNEKLFF
>NA|TRBV19|TRBD1|TRBJ1-1
TGTGCCAGTAGTATGGGGTACAGGGGATGGAGGGCTGAAGCTTTCTTT
CASSMGYRGWRAEAFF
>NA|TRBV14|NA|TRBJ1-1
TGTGCCAGCACCCAAGGTTATGGCACTGAAGCTTTCTTT
CASTQGYGTEAFF
>NA|TRBV6-6|NA|TRBJ2-5
TGTGCCAGCAGGGAACAGGGATCGGTGGGAGAGACCCAGTACTTC
CASREQGSVGETQYF
>once|TRBV11-2|NA|TRBJ1-3
TGTGCCAGCAGCTTCTCTAACTCTGGAAACACCATATATTTT
CASSFSNSGNTIYF
>NA|TRBV6-1|TRBD1|TRBJ1-1
TGTGCCAGCACAGGGGGACCGGCGGACACTGAAGCTTTCTTT
CASTGGPADTEAFF
>NA|TRBV9|NA|TRBJ1-4
TGTGCCAGCAGCGTAGATCCTAGGGGTGAAAAACTGTTTTTT
CASSVDPRGEKLFF
>NA|TRBV2|NA|TRBJ1-5
TGTGCCAGCAGGGGGGAGGGAGATCAGCCCCAGCATTTT
CASRGEGDQPQHF
>NA|TRBV30|TRBD1|TRBJ2-7
TGTGCCTTCACTACAGGGGGGTCCTACGAGCAGTACTTC
CAFTTGGSYEQYF
>NA|TRBV5-1|NA|TRBJ2-5
TGCGCCAGCAGGGTGTTAGGGGGGCTGGAGACCCAGTACTTC
CASRVLGGLETQYF
>NA|TRBV30|NA|TRBJ2-2
TGTGCCTGGAGCGGTCTCCCCGGAAGGGAGCTGTTTTTT
CAWSGLPGRELFF
>NA|TRBV5-6|NA|TRBJ2-7
TGTGCCAGCAGCTTGGGCCTTTACGAGCAGTACTTC
CASSLGLYEQYF
>few|TRBV9|NA|TRBJ1-6
TGTGCCAGCAGCGTGGGAGCCAATTCACCCCTCCACTTT
CASSVGANSPLHF
>NA|TRBV2|TRBD1|TRBJ2-1
TGTGCCAGCAGGGACTCAGGGGGTTCCTACAATGAGCAGTTCTTC
CASRDSGGSYNEQFF
>NA|TRBV7-2|TRBD2|TRBJ2-1
TGTGCCAGCAGCTTAGGAACTAGCGGTTACTACAATGAGCAGTTCTTC
CASSLGTSGYYNEQFF
>NA|TRBV6-6|NA|TRBJ2-1
TGTGCCAGCAGCCCATGGGGAACGGGCCAGGGTGAGCAGTTCTTC
CASSPWGTGQGEQFF
>NA|TRBV19|NA|TRBJ1-5
TGTGCCAGTAGTATTCCTCACCGAATGGACAATGGCAATCAGCCCCAGCATTTT
CASSIPHRMDNGNQPQHF
>NA|TRBV7-9|NA|TRBJ1-1
TGTGCCAGCAGCTTAGGTTCCCAGAACACTGAAGCTTTCTTT
CASSLGSQNTEAFF
>few|TRBV5-1|NA|TRBJ2-7
TGCGCCAGCAGCTTGGACGGAACCTACGAGCAGTACTTC
CASSLDGTYEQYF